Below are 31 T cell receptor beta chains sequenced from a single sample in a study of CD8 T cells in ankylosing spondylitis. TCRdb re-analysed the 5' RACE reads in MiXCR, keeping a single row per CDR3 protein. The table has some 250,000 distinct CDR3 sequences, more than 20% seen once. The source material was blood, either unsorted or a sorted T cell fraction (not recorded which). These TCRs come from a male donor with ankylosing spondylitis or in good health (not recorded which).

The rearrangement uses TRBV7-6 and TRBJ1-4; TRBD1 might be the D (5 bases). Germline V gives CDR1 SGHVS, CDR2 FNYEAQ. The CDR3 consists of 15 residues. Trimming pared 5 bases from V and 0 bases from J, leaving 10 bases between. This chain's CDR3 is CASSTQGATNEKLFF. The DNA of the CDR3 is TGTGCCAGCAGCACCCAGGGAGCAACTAATGAAAAACTGTTTTTT.

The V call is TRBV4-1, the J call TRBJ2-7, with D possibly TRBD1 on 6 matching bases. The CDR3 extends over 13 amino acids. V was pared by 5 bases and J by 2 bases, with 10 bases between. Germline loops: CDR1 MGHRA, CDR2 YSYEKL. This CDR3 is CASSYDRTYEQYF. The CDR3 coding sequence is TGCGCCAGCAGCTATGACAGGACCTACGAGCAGTACTTC.

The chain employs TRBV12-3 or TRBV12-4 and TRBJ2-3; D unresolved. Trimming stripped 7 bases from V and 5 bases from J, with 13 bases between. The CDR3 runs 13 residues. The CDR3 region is CASTFSTLDTQYF. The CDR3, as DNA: TGTGCCAGCACTTTCTCAACATTAGATACGCAGTATTTT.

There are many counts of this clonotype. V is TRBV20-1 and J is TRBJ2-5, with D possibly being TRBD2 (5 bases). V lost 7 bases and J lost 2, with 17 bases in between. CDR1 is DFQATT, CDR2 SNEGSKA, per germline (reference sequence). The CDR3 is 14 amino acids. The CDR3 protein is CSELEATTQETQYF. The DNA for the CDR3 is TGCAGTGAGTTGGAGGCTACTACTCAAGAGACCCAGTACTTC.

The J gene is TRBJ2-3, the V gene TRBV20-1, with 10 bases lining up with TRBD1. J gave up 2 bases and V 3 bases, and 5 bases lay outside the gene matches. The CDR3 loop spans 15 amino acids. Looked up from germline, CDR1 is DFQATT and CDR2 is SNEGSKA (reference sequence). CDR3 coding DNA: TGCAGTGCTAGCCAGGGACAGGGGTTCACAGATACGCAGTATTTT. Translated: CSASQGQGFTDTQYF.

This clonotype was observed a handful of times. DNA for the CDR3: TGTGCCAGCAGTGACAGGGACAGGGTCAGGGAGACCCAGTACTTC. This codes for CASSDRDRVRETQYF. V and J are TRBV6-1 and TRBJ2-5, with 9 positions matching TRBD1. Germline V gene data show CDR1 as MNHNS and CDR2 as SASEGT. There are 15 residues in the CDR3. Unmatched junction bases numbered 7, after V lost 3 bases and J lost 5 bases.

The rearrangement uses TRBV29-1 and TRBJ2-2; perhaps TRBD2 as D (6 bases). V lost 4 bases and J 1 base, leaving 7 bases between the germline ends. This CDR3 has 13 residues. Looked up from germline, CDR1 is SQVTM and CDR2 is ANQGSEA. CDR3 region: CSVVGGNTGELFF. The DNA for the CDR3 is TGCAGCGTTGTCGGGGGGAACACCGGGGAGCTGTTTTTT.

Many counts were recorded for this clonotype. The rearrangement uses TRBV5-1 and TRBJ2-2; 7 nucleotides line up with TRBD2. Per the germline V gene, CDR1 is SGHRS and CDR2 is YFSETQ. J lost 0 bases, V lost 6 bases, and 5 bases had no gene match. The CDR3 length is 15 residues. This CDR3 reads CASKRGDSNTGELFF. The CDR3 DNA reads TGCGCCAGCAAACGGGGGGACTCGAACACCGGGGAGCTGTTTTTT.

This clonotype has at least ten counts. The DNA for the CDR3 is TGCAGTGCTAGTCCCTTCGACGCTACTCACACTGAAGCTTTCTTT. It codes for CSASPFDATHTEAFF. V gene TRBV20-1 combines with J gene TRBJ1-1; D remains unclear. Trimming left V 3 bases short and J 3 bases short, with 17 bases between. The germline CDR1 and CDR2 sequences are DFQATT and SNEGSKA (reference sequence). The CDR3 covers 15 residues.

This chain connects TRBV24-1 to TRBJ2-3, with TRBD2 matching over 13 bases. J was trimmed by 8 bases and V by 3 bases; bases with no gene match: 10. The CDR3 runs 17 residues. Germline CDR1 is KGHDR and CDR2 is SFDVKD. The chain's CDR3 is CATSDGLAGEKEATQYF. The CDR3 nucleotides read TGTGCCACCAGTGATGGACTAGCGGGGGAAAAGGAGGCTACGCAGTATTTT.

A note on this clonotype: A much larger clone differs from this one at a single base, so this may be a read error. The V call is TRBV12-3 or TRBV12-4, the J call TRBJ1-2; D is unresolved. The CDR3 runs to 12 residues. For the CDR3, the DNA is TGTGTCAGCAGTTTATCCCGTCCCGGCTACACCTTC. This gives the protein CVSSLSRPGYTF.

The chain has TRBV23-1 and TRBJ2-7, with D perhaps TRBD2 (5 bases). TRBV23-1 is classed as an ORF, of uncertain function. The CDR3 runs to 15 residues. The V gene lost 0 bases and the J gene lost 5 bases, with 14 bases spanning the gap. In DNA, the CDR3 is TGCGCCAGCAGTCAATCGGTGGAGGCTGGGAACGAGCAGTACTTC. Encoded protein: CASSQSVEAGNEQYF.

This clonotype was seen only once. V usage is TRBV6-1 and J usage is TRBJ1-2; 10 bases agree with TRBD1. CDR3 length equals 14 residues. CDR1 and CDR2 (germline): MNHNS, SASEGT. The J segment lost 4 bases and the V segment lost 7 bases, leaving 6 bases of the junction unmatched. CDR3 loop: CASTDGQGVYGYTF. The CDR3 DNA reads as TGTGCCAGCACCGATGGACAGGGGGTCTATGGCTACACCTTC.

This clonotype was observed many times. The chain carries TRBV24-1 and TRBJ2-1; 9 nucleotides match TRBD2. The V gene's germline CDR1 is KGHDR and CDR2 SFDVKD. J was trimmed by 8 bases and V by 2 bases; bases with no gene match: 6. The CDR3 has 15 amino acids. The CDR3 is CATSDSSGDKDEQFF. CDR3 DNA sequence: TGTGCCACCAGTGATTCTAGCGGGGACAAGGATGAGCAGTTCTTC.

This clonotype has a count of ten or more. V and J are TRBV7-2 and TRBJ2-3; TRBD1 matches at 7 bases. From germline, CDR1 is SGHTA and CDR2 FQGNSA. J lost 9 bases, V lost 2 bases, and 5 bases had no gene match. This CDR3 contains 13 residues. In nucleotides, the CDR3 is TGTGCCAGCAGCTTAAAGGGGGCAGGGACGCAGTATTTT. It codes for CASSLKGAGTQYF.

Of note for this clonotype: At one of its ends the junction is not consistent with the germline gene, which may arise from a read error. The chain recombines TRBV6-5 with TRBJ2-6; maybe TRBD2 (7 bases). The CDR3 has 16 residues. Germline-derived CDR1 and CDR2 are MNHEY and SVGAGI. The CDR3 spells CASSYSGGAGANVLTF. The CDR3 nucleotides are TGTGCCAGCAGTTACTCGGGGGGGGCTGGCGCCAACGTCCTGACTTTC.

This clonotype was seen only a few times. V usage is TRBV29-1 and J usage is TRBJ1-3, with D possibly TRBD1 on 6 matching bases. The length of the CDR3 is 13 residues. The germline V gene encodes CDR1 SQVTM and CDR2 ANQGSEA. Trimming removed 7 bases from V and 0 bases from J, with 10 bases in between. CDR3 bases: TGCAGCGGTTCCAGGGGCTCTGGAAACACCATATATTTT. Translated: CSGSRGSGNTIYF. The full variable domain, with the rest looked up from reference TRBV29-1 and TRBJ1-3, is SAVISQKPSRDICQRGTSLTIQCQVDSQVTMMFWYRQQPGQSLTLIATANQGSEATYESGFVIDKFPISRPNLTFSTLTVSNMSPEDSSIYLCSGSRGSGNTIYFGEGSWLTVV.

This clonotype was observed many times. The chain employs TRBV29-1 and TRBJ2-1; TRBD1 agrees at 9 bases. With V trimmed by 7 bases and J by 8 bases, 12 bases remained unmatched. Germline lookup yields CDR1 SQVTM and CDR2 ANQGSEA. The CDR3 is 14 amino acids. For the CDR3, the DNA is TGCAGCGCCCCGATTGACAGGGGGGGGGATGAGCAGTTCTTC. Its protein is CSAPIDRGGDEQFF.

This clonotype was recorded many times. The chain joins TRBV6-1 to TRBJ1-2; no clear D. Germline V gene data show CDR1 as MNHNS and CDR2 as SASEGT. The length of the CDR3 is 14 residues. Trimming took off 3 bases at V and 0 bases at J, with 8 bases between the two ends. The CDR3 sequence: CASSDFAPNYGYTF. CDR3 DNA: TGTGCCAGCAGTGATTTCGCCCCTAACTATGGCTACACCTTC.

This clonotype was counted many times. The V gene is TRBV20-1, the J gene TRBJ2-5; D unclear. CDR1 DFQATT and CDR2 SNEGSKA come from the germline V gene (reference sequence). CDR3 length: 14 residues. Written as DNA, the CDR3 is TGCAGGGCCGCCCTCCTCGGTGGGTCAGAGACCCAGTACTTC. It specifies CRAALLGGSETQYF.

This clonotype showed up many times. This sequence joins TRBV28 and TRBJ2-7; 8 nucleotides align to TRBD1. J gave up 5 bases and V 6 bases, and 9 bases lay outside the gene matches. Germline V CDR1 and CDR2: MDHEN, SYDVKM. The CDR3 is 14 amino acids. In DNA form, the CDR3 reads TGTGCCAGCAGATTAGTGGACAGGGTAGACGAGCAGTACTTC. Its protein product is CASRLVDRVDEQYF.

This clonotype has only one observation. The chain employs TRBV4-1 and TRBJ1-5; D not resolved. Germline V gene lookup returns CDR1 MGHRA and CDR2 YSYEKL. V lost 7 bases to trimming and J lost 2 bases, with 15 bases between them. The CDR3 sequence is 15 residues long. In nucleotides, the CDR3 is TGCGCCAGCAAGCCGGTCCAGGTAGGCAATCAGCCCCAGCATTTT. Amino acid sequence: CASKPVQVGNQPQHF.

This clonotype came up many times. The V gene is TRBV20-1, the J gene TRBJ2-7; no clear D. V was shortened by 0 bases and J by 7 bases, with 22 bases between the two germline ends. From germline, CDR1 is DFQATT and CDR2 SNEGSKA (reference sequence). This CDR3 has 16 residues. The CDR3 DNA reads TGCAGTGCTAGAGAGCCACGACAACGGCTGGTTCCTGAGCAGTACTTC. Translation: CSAREPRQRLVPEQYF.

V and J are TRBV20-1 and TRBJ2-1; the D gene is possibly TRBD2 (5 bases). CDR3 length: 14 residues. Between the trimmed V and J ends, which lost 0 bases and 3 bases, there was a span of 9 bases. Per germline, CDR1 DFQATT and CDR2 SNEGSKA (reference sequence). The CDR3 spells CSAREDTSYNEQFF. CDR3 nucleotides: TGCAGTGCTAGAGAGGATACTAGCTACAATGAGCAGTTCTTC.

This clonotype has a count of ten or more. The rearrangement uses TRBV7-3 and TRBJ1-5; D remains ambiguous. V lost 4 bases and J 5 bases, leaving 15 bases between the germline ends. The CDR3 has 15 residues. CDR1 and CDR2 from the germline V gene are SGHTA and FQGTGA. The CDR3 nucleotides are TGTGCCAGCAGCTACCGACAAACGGCTCATCAGCCCCAGCATTTT. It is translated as CASSYRQTAHQPQHF.

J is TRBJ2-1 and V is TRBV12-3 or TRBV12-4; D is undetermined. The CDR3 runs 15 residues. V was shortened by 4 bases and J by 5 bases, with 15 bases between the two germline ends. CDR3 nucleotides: TGTGCCAGCAGTTCCCAGGTTGGTCGAGACAATGAGCAGTTCTTC. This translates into CASSSQVGRDNEQFF.

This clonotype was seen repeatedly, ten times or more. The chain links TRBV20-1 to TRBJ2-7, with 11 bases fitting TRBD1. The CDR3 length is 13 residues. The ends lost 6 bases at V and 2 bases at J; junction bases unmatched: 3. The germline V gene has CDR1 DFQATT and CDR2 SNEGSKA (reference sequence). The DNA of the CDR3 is TGCAGTGCCCCGGGACAGGGGGCCTACGAGCAGTACTTC. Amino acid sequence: CSAPGQGAYEQYF.

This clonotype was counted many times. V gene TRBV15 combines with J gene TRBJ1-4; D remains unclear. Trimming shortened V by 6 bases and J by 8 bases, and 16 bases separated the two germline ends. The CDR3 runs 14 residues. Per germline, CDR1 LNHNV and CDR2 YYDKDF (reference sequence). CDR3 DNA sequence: TGTGCCACCAGTCCGACACGGAGTCAGGAAAAACTGTTTTTT. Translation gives CATSPTRSQEKLFF.

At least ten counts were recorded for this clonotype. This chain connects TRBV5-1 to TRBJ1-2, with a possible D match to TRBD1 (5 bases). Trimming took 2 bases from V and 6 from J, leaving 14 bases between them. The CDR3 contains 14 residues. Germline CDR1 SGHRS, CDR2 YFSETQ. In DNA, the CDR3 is TGCGCCAGCAGCTTTTCGGGGGGAGAGGATGGCTACACCTTC. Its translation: CASSFSGGEDGYTF.

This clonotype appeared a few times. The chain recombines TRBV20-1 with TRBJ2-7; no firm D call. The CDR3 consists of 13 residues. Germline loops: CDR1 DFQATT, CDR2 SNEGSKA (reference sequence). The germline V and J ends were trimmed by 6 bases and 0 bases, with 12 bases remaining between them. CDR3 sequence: CSACPSVSYEQYF. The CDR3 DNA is TGCAGTGCCTGCCCAAGCGTCTCCTACGAGCAGTACTTC.

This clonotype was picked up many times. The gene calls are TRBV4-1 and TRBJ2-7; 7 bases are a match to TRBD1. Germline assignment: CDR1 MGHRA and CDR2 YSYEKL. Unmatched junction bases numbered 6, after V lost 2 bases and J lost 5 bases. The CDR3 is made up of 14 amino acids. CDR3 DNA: TGCGCCAGCAGCCAACCGACAGGGATCCACGAGCAGTACTTC. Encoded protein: CASSQPTGIHEQYF.